These T cell receptor beta chains were read from a single sample in a study of control samples from healthy donors and cancer patients. Clones were sequenced by immunoSEQ multiplex PCR, and TCRdb holds only the in-frame ones, with some missing. The sample lists 110,000 or so clones; around 89% were seen once. What was sequenced was blood. These receptors all stem from a man between 50 and 59 years old in good health. Each CDR3 is given with its conserved first and last residue. D genes are given only for firm matches. Only part of the rows carry a size: once, few, many, or a class if the clone is expanded.

D	size	V	J	DNA	CDR3
NA	NA	TRBV9	TRBJ1-2	TGTGCCAGCAGCGCACAGGACAGCGACTATGGCTACACCTTC	CASSAQDSDYGYTF
TRBD1	NA	TRBV5-4	TRBJ1-2	TGTGCCAGCAGCAATACCCTCAGGGGGATAGGTGGCTACACCTTC	CASSNTLRGIGGYTF
NA	NA	TRBV2	TRBJ1-2	TGTGCCAGCAGACCCCAAGGGGCGGGGGGCTACACCTTC	CASRPQGAGGYTF
NA	NA	TRBV11-2	TRBJ1-1	TGTGCCAGCAGCTTAGCAGGCCTAAACACTGAAGCTTTCTTT	CASSLAGLNTEAFF
NA	NA	TRBV19	TRBJ1-5	TGTGCCAGTAAGACTCTAGAGGGGAATAGCAATCAGCCCCAGCATTTT	CASKTLEGNSNQPQHF
NA	NA	TRBV7-9	TRBJ2-7	TGTGCCAGCAGCTCTGGACAGCCTGCCTACGAGCAGTACTTC	CASSSGQPAYEQYF
NA	NA	TRBV9	TRBJ2-6	TGTGCCAGCAGTATGACAGGCCGGAGCTCTGGGGCCAACGTCCTGACTTTC	CASSMTGRSSGANVLTF
NA	once	TRBV6-5	TRBJ2-7	TGTGCCAGCAGTTACTCGGCCGAATACGAGCAGTACTTC	CASSYSAEYEQYF
NA	once	TRBV18	TRBJ1-2	TGTGCCAGCTCACCACCGGGACGGCCTAACTATGGCTACACCTTC	CASSPPGRPNYGYTF
NA	NA	TRBV18	TRBJ2-7	TGTGCCAGCTCGCCCGGGACGAGTTCCTACGAGCAGTACTTC	CASSPGTSSYEQYF
TRBD2	NA	TRBV11-2	TRBJ2-1	TGTGCCAGCACCAGGAACGGTCTTAGCGGGGGTCCGGGTAATGAGCAGTTCTTC	CASTRNGLSGGPGNEQFF
TRBD1	NA	TRBV10-2	TRBJ1-2	TGCGCCAGCAGTGAGGTCAGGGGGGGTAGCTATGGCTACACCTTC	CASSEVRGGSYGYTF
NA	once	TRBV29-1	TRBJ2-5	TGCAGCGTTGAAGATTCCCGACCGGTCGGAGAGACCCAGTACTTC	CSVEDSRPVGETQYF
NA	once	TRBV5-4	TRBJ2-7	TGTGCCAGCAGCTCGGACAGTTACGAGCAGTACTTC	CASSSDSYEQYF
TRBD1	NA	TRBV27	TRBJ1-2	TGTGCCAGCAGTGGAGACAGGGGAGGGTACACCTTC	CASSGDRGGYTF
TRBD1	NA	TRBV30	TRBJ1-2	TGTGCCTGGAGTGTACGCATCGGACAGGGAGTTATCTATGGCTACACCTTC	CAWSVRIGQGVIYGYTF
NA	once	TRBV27	TRBJ1-4	TGTGCCAGCAGGGGGGGTTTTGGAAAACTGTTTTTT	CASRGGFGKLFF
NA	NA	TRBV19	TRBJ2-5	TGTGCCAGTAAGGGGGGAAACCAAGAGACCCAGTACTTC	CASKGGNQETQYF
NA	NA	TRBV11-2	TRBJ2-7	TGTGCCAGCAGCTTGGAGGACGGTTCCTACGAGCAGTACTTC	CASSLEDGSYEQYF
NA	NA	TRBV27	TRBJ1-4	TGTGCCAGCGGGGGGTTTAATGAAAAACTGTTTTTT	CASGGFNEKLFF
NA	NA	TRBV4-1	TRBJ2-5	TGCGCCAGCAGCCAAATAAGGGGAGAGACCCAGTACTTC	CASSQIRGETQYF
TRBD2	NA	TRBV3-1/TRBV3-2	TRBJ2-3	TGTGCCAGCAGCAGCTCGCGGGGGTGGGGCACAGATACGCAGTATTTT	CASSSSRGWGTDTQYF
TRBD2	few	TRBV7-2	TRBJ2-7	TGTGCCAGCAGATTTAGCGGGGGGGCTCGGAACGAGCAGTACTTC	CASRFSGGARNEQYF
TRBD1	NA	TRBV30	TRBJ1-5	TGTGCCTGGAGGGACAGGGGGAGCAATCAGCCCCAGCATTTT	CAWRDRGSNQPQHF
TRBD1	NA	TRBV7-2	TRBJ1-6	TGTGCCAGCAGCCCGGACAGGGGAATGCGCGCCCTCCACTTT	CASSPDRGMRALHF
TRBD1	once	TRBV7-8	TRBJ2-2	TGTGCCAGCAGCTTAGAGAATACCGGGACAGGGAGCACCGGGGAGCTGTTTTTT	CASSLENTGTGSTGELFF
NA	NA	TRBV19	TRBJ1-1	TGTGCCAGTACCCTTCAAGGGCTTTACACTGAAGCTTTCTTT	CASTLQGLYTEAFF
NA	NA	TRBV6-5	TRBJ2-5	TGTGCCAGCAGTTCGACGGGGGCGAGCCAAGAGACCCAGTACTTC	CASSSTGASQETQYF
NA	NA	TRBV27	TRBJ1-2	TGTGCCAGCAGTTTATCGAGTACAGGAGGCTATGGCTACACCTTC	CASSLSSTGGYGYTF
NA	NA	TRBV19	TRBJ2-1	TGTGCCAGTAGTAGCGGAGGGTTGGGGAATGAGCAGTTCTTC	CASSSGGLGNEQFF
NA	NA	TRBV3-1/TRBV3-2	TRBJ2-1	TGTGCCAGCAGCCAATCCACCAGGGGCCATGAGCAGTTCTTC	CASSQSTRGHEQFF
NA	NA	TRBV12-3/TRBV12-4	TRBJ1-3	TGTGCCAGCAGCGGGATATCTGGAAACACCATATATTTT	CASSGISGNTIYF
NA	NA	TRBV18	TRBJ1-1	TGTGCCAGCTCACCACCGGGGTATAGGAACACTGAAGCTTTCTTT	CASSPPGYRNTEAFF
TRBD2	NA	TRBV5-1	TRBJ2-1	TGCGCCAGCAGGACTCTAGCGGGTAGCTTCAATGAGCAGTTCTTC	CASRTLAGSFNEQFF
TRBD1	NA	TRBV5-6	TRBJ2-7	TGTGCCAGCAGCTTCTACAGGGGGCGAAGGGAGCAGTACTTC	CASSFYRGRREQYF
NA	NA	TRBV7-2	TRBJ2-3	TGTGCCAGCAGCTCACAAGAGGGGGGCCGGATAGATACGCAGTATTTT	CASSSQEGGRIDTQYF
NA	NA	TRBV5-1	TRBJ1-3	TGCGCCAGCAGCTTGGGACGCACCAACTCTGGAAACACCATATATTTT	CASSLGRTNSGNTIYF
TRBD2	NA	TRBV3-1/TRBV3-2	TRBJ2-7	TGTGCCAGCAGCCTCCGGACTAGCGGAAACGAGCAGTACTTC	CASSLRTSGNEQYF
NA	NA	TRBV7-6	TRBJ2-7	TGTGCCAGCAGCCGAACCCCGAGCTCCTACGAGCAGTACTTC	CASSRTPSSYEQYF
TRBD1	NA	TRBV27	TRBJ2-2	TGTGCCAGCAGTGTCGACAGGGTTAGAGGGGAGCTGTTTTTT	CASSVDRVRGELFF
NA	once	TRBV9	TRBJ1-2	TGTGCCAGCAGCGGCGACAGTAACTATGGCTACACCTTC	CASSGDSNYGYTF
NA	NA	TRBV18	TRBJ2-7	TGTGCCAGCTCACCACCGATGGGCTCCTACGAGCAGTACTTC	CASSPPMGSYEQYF
TRBD2	few	TRBV11-2	TRBJ2-7	TGTGCCAGCAGCTTAGCGGGGGGCTCCTACGAGCAGTACTTC	CASSLAGGSYEQYF
NA	NA	TRBV7-9	TRBJ2-1	TGTGCCAGCAGCGACAGGAACTACAATGAGCAGTTCTTC	CASSDRNYNEQFF
NA	NA	TRBV2	TRBJ1-1	TGTGCCAGCAGTCGGGGGGACCTGAGAGGGGCTTTCTTT	CASSRGDLRGAFF
TRBD1	NA	TRBV10-3	TRBJ2-2	TGTGCCATCGGCCCGGGACAGGGTCTTACCGGGGAGCTGTTTTTT	CAIGPGQGLTGELFF
NA	NA	TRBV6-5	TRBJ1-6	TGTGCCAGCAGAATGGGACTGTTGAATTCACCCCTCCACTTT	CASRMGLLNSPLHF
NA	NA	TRBV12-3/TRBV12-4	TRBJ1-2	TGTGCCAGCAGTCCCGGACGGTGGTATGGCTACACCTTC	CASSPGRWYGYTF
NA	NA	TRBV7-9	TRBJ2-2	TGTGCCAGCAGCTTAGAATGGGGGACCGGGGAGCTGTTTTTT	CASSLEWGTGELFF
NA	NA	TRBV27	TRBJ2-7	TGTGCCAGCAGTTTAGGGGTCGCCTACGAGCAGTACTTC	CASSLGVAYEQYF
NA	NA	TRBV7-6	TRBJ1-3	TGTGCCAGCAGCTCTCGTCGGGACACCATATATTTT	CASSSRRDTIYF
TRBD1	NA	TRBV10-3	TRBJ2-2	TGTGCCATCAGTTTTTCCGGGACAGGGAGAACCGGGGAGCTGTTTTTT	CAISFSGTGRTGELFF
NA	NA	TRBV5-6	TRBJ2-1	TGTGCCAGCAGCTCAACAGTAAACAATGAGCAGTTCTTC	CASSSTVNNEQFF